The rows below give T cell receptor beta chains drawn from one sample of a study of neurological immune-mediated disorders. TCRdb re-derived calls from the 5' RACE reads in MiXCR, one entry per CDR3 protein. The sample contains about 41,000 distinct CDR3 sequences, approximately 15% of which appear only once. The sequenced sample consisted of CD4+ T cells from blood. These receptors were taken from a woman aged 55-70 years with HTLV-1-associated myelopathy (HAM/TSP). Each CDR3 is given with its conserved first and last residue. The D gene is left open where the match is weak. Size tells how often a clone was seen (once, few, many) or the class of an expanded clone, and some rows leave it out.

J | size | length | V | D | CDR3 | DNA
TRBJ1-2 | many | 15 | TRBV27 | TRBD1 | CASSLSGQGVMGYTF | TGTGCCAGCAGTTTATCGGGACAGGGGGTAATGGGCTACACCTTC
TRBJ2-2 | NA | 13 | TRBV5-1 | NA | CASSLSPNTELFF | TGCGCCAGCAGCTTAAGCCCGAATACCGAGCTGTTTTTT
TRBJ2-7 | many | 13 | TRBV7-6 | TRBD1 | CASSSYRGYEQYF | TGTGCCAGCAGCTCATACAGGGGTTACGAGCAGTACTTC
TRBJ2-5 | many | 14 | TRBV21-1 | NA | CASSLRGGQETQYF | TGTGCCAGCAGCTTACGTGGGGGACAAGAGACCCAGTACTTC
TRBJ1-1 | many | 16 | TRBV4-2 | TRBD1 | CASSQDRGGMNTEAFF | TGTGCCAGCAGCCAAGACCGAGGGGGCATGAACACTGAAGCTTTCTTT
TRBJ1-6 | many | 14 | TRBV6-5 | TRBD1 | CASSLQGSNSPLHF | TGTGCCAGCAGCTTACAGGGGTCCAATTCACCCCTCCACTTT
TRBJ1-3 | many | 16 | TRBV2 | TRBD1 | CASSARVRGSGNTIYF | TGTGCCAGCAGTGCCCGGGTCAGGGGGTCTGGAAACACCATATATTTT
TRBJ2-3 | many | 13 | TRBV5-1 | NA | CASSLRTEDTQYF | TGCGCCAGCAGTCTTAGGACAGAGGATACGCAGTATTTT
TRBJ2-4 | many | 20 | TRBV5-7 | NA | CASSLAGGDPARVPKNIQYF | TGTGCCAGCAGCTTGGCCGGAGGGGACCCGGCTAGGGTGCCAAAAAACATTCAGTACTTC
TRBJ2-4 | many | 15 | TRBV5-1 | NA | CASSDLRGIGNIQYF | TGCGCCAGCAGCGACCTAAGGGGGATCGGAAACATTCAGTACTTC
TRBJ2-3 | many | 14 | TRBV10-3 | NA | CAISESRGTDTQYF | TGTGCCATCAGTGAGTCGAGGGGCACAGATACGCAGTATTTT
TRBJ2-1 | NA | 14 | TRBV20-1 | TRBD2 | CSARDSGSLNEQFF | TGCAGTGCTAGAGATAGCGGGAGTCTAAATGAGCAGTTCTTC
TRBJ2-3 | many | 16 | TRBV5-1 | TRBD2 | CASSPPLGGGADTQYF | TGCGCCAGCAGCCCTCCCCTGGGTGGGGGGGCAGATACGCAGTATTTT
TRBJ2-3 | many | 17 | TRBV5-1 | TRBD1 | CASSVGGLTGGTDTQYF | TGCGCCAGCAGCGTAGGCGGGTTGACAGGGGGCACAGATACGCAGTATTTT
TRBJ1-4 | many | 14 | TRBV5-1 | NA | CASSLGGAPEKLFF | TGCGCCAGCAGCTTGGGAGGGGCCCCTGAAAAACTGTTTTTT
TRBJ2-5 | many | 15 | TRBV4-1 | NA | CASSLTAGLGETQYF | TGCGCCAGCAGCCTTACGGCGGGCTTGGGAGAGACCCAGTACTTC
TRBJ2-7 | NA | 15 | TRBV10-3 | NA | CAIRSDRTPYYEQYF | TGTGCCATCAGATCAGACAGAACTCCTTATTACGAGCAGTACTTC
TRBJ1-2 | NA | 19 | TRBV10-3 | TRBD1 | CAISDLRPGQGKKYNGYTF | TGTGCCATCAGTGACCTAAGACCGGGACAGGGGAAGAAGTATAATGGCTACACCTTC
TRBJ2-7 | NA | 15 | TRBV5-4 | TRBD1 | CASSLDPQGAYEQYF | TGTGCCAGCAGCTTGGATCCCCAGGGGGCCTACGAGCAGTACTTC
TRBJ2-3 | many | 14 | TRBV5-1 | NA | CASSRDLSTDTQYF | TGCGCCAGCAGCCGGGACCTCAGCACAGATACGCAGTATTTT
TRBJ2-1 | many | 14 | TRBV5-1 | NA | CASSLRDPGDEQFF | TGCGCCAGCAGCTTGCGGGACCCCGGGGATGAGCAGTTCTTC
TRBJ2-2 | many | 15 | TRBV5-1 | NA | CASRRGGANTGELFF | TGCGCCAGCCGCCGGGGTGGGGCGAACACCGGGGAGCTGTTTTTT
TRBJ2-1 | many | 15 | TRBV7-8 | NA | CASSVGQGGVFWQFF | TGTGCCAGCAGCGTGGGGCAGGGGGGGGTCTTTTGGCAGTTCTTC
TRBJ1-3 | many | 16 | TRBV5-1 | TRBD1 | CASSLGDSRSGNTIYF | TGCGCCAGCAGCTTGGGGGACAGCCGCTCTGGAAACACCATATATTTT
TRBJ2-7 | many | 15 | TRBV5-1 | NA | CASSAGQVVPYEQYF | TGCGCCAGCAGCGCTGGTCAGGTCGTACCCTACGAGCAGTACTTC
TRBJ1-2 | many | 15 | TRBV6-5 | NA | CASSYSTRTNYGYTF | TGTGCCAGCAGTTACTCGACGAGGACTAACTATGGCTACACCTTC
TRBJ2-3 | few | 18 | TRBV6-5 | TRBD2 | CASSYGGTSGGATDTQYF | TGTGCCAGCAGTTACGGAGGGACTAGCGGGGGGGCCACAGATACGCAGTATTTT
TRBJ1-5 | many | 17 | TRBV12-3/TRBV12-4 | NA | CASSPRGAGVRNQPQHF | TGTGCCAGCAGCCCCAGAGGGGCGGGGGTTCGCAATCAGCCCCAGCATTTT
TRBJ2-7 | many | 16 | TRBV18 | NA | CASSRFSGTGADEQYF | TGTGCCAGCTCACGTTTTTCCGGGACGGGTGCGGACGAGCAGTACTTC
TRBJ2-1 | many | 15 | TRBV6-1 | TRBD1 | CASRFWDRANNEQFF | TGTGCCAGCAGATTCTGGGACAGGGCTAACAATGAGCAGTTCTTC
TRBJ2-7 | many | 11 | TRBV7-9 | NA | CASSTLYEQYF | TGTGCCAGCAGTACTCTCTACGAGCAGTACTTC
TRBJ1-2 | many | 12 | TRBV3-1 | NA | CASSQTFYGYTF | TGTGCCAGCAGTCAAACCTTCTATGGCTACACCTTC
TRBJ1-1 | many | 15 | TRBV6-5 | TRBD1 | CASSRTGFGTTEAFF | TGTGCCAGCAGTCGGACAGGGTTCGGAACCACTGAAGCTTTCTTT
TRBJ1-2 | many | 16 | TRBV4-1 | NA | CASSQVPGGRSVGYTF | TGCGCCAGCAGCCAAGTCCCTGGGGGGAGGAGTGTTGGCTACACCTTC
TRBJ1-6 | many | 15 | TRBV20-1 | NA | CSARPSGTYNSPLHF | TGCAGTGCTAGACCCTCGGGTACTTATAATTCACCCCTCCACTTT
TRBJ2-3 | many | 14 | TRBV12-3/TRBV12-4 | NA | CASSLRTSTDTQYF | TGTGCCAGCAGTTTGCGTACTAGCACAGATACGCAGTATTTT
TRBJ1-2 | many | 14 | TRBV20-1 | TRBD1 | CSARVLDRVYGYTF | TGCAGTGCTAGAGTCTTAGACAGGGTCTATGGCTACACCTTC
TRBJ1-5 | many | 12 | TRBV20-1 | NA | CSARDPTGPQHF | TGCAGTGCTAGAGACCCTACAGGACCCCAGCATTTT
TRBJ1-2 | many | 13 | TRBV19 | NA | CASRLTGNYGYTF | TGTGCCAGTAGACTCACAGGGAACTATGGCTACACCTTC
TRBJ1-4 | many | 12 | TRBV20-1 | NA | CSARAPGEKLFF | TGCAGTGCTAGAGCCCCAGGGGAAAAACTGTTTTTT
TRBJ1-1 | many | 13 | TRBV5-1 | NA | CASSLGRETEAFF | TGCGCCAGCAGCCTCGGGAGGGAAACTGAAGCTTTCTTT
TRBJ2-5 | NA | 13 | TRBV7-3 | NA | CASSFVPQDTQYF | TGTGCCAGCAGCTTCGTGCCGCAAGATACCCAGTACTTC
TRBJ1-4 | many | 16 | TRBV11-2 | TRBD1 | CASSSQRTGLEEKLFF | TGTGCCAGCAGCTCTCAGAGGACAGGGTTGGAGGAAAAACTGTTTTTT
TRBJ1-1 | many | 12 | TRBV20-1 | NA | CSATKQGTEAFF | TGCAGTGCTACAAAACAGGGCACTGAAGCTTTCTTT
TRBJ1-5 | many | 14 | TRBV19 | NA | CASSIRRGDQPQHF | TGTGCCAGTAGTATTCGGAGGGGCGATCAGCCCCAGCATTTT
TRBJ2-5 | many | 14 | TRBV5-6 | TRBD1 | CASSWVRGFETQYF | TGTGCCAGCAGCTGGGTCAGGGGGTTTGAGACCCAGTACTTC
TRBJ2-3 | NA | 13 | TRBV9 | NA | CASSVAEPDTQYF | TGTGCCAGCAGCGTAGCTGAGCCAGATACGCAGTATTTT
TRBJ1-1 | many | 14 | TRBV5-1 | NA | CASSYSDPNTEAFF | TGCGCCAGCAGCTATAGTGACCCGAACACTGAAGCTTTCTTT
TRBJ2-7 | many | 17 | TRBV12-3/TRBV12-4 | NA | CASSLAPQITLTYEQYF | TGTGCCAGCAGTTTAGCCCCTCAGATTACCCTCACCTACGAGCAGTACTTC
TRBJ1-6 | many | 15 | TRBV5-1 | NA | CASSLEGPVNSPLHF | TGCGCCAGCAGCTTGGAGGGTCCGGTAAATTCACCCCTCCACTTT
TRBJ1-1 | many | 14 | TRBV16 | NA | CASSQGGGIAEAFF | TGTGCCAGCAGCCAAGGCGGGGGTATTGCTGAAGCTTTCTTT